The source of this TCR beta chain is a study of Ad26.COV2.S vaccination and SARS-CoV-2 variants. Findings of the study overall: The analyses of TCR breadth and depth may have understated the size of total T cell responses.

To note about this clone: Its cognate antigen is unknown.

The treatment denotes: 19 received Ad26.COV2.S at low or high dose, single or two shots; about 5 received placebo; per-sample allocation not given. Specimens were obtained on day 63 following the first vaccine or placebo injection. Per germline, CDR1 SGHVS and CDR2 FQNEAQ. V lost 4 bases, J lost 0 bases, and 16 bases lay in between. The CDR3 is 17 amino acids. Using immunoSEQ multiplex PCR, the repertoire was profiled, and TCRdb retains in-frame clones only, with some absent. The sample contains around 450,000 clones, over 75% of which appear only once. This sequence was found in a person aged 18-60 years who received the Ad26.COV2.S COVID-19 vaccine or a placebo. The rearrangement joins TRBV7-8 to TRBJ1-3; D may be TRBD1 (5 bases). The sequences come from peripheral blood, collected in a trial of Ad26.COV2.S vaccine versus placebo. The CDR3: CASSSPWGGFSGNTIYF. In DNA, the CDR3 is TGTGCCAGCAGCTCCCCCTGGGGGGGGTTCTCTGGAAACACCATATATTTT.